This entry features one T cell receptor beta chain sequence. Sequence at one end of the junction differs from germline and may be a read error. TCR beta VDJ and CDR3 were profiled, and genomic DNA was the template. From the reads, TCRdb called clonotypes with MiXCR, one entry per CDR3 protein. The repertoire holds over 150,000 distinct CDR3 sequences, with around 60% as singletons. These data originate in a study of CD8+CD57+ T cells in acquired aplastic anemia. Per the germline V gene, CDR1 is SGHDT and CDR2 is YYEEEE. The CDR3 length is 12 residues. Patients picked for sequencing had shown CD8+CD57+ cell expansion detected by flow cytometry.

V usage is TRBV5-6 and J usage is TRBJ1-6; D gene uncertain. The TCR originated in a human donor with aplastic anemia. Source material: sorted CD4+, CD8+, or CD8+CD57+ T cells (not recorded which) from PBMCs. This chain's CDR3 is CASNLEGSPLHF. CDR3 sequence (DNA): TGTGCCAGCAACTTGGAAGGTTCACCCCTCCACTTT. Variable domain in full (rest from reference TRBV5-6 and TRBJ1-6): DAGVTQSPTHLIKTRGQQVTLRCSPKSGHDTVSWYQQALGQGPQFIFQYYEEEERQRGNFPDRFSGHQFPNYSSELNVNALLLGDSALYLCASNLEGSPLHFGNGTRLTVT.